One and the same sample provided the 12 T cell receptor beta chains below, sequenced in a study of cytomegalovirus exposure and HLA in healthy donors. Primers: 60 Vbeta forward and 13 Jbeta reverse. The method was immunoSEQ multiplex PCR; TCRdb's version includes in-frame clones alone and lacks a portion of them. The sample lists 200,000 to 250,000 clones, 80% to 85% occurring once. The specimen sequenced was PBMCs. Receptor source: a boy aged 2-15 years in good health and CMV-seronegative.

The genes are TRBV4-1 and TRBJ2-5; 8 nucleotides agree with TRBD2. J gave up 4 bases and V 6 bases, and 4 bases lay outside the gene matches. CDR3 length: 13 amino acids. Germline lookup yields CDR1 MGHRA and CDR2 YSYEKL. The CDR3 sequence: CASSSGGIETQYF. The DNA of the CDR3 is TGCGCCAGCAGTTCGGGGGGGATAGAGACCCAGTACTTC.

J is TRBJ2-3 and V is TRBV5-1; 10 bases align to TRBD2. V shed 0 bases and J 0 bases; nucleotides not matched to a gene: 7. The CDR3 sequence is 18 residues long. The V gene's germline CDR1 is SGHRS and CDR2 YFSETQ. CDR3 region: CASSLVTSTSGSTDTQYF. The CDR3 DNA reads TGCGCCAGCAGCTTGGTTACGTCGACTAGCGGGAGCACAGATACGCAGTATTTT.

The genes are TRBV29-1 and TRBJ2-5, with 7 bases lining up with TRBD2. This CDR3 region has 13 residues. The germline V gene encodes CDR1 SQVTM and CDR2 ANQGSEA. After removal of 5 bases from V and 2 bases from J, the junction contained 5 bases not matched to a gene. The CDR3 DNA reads TGCAGCGTTCAGGGACTAATGCAAGAGACCCAGTACTTC. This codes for CSVQGLMQETQYF.

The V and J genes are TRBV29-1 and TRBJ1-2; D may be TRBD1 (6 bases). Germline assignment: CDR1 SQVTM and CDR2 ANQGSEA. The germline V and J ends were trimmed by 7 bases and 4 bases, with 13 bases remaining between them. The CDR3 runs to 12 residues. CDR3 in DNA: TGCAGCGACAGGGTTAATGGCTATGGCTACACCTTC. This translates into CSDRVNGYGYTF.

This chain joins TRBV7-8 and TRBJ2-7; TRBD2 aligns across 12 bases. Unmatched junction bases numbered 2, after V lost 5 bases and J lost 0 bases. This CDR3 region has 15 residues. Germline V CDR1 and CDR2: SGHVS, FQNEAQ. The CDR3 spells CASSATSGSSYEQYF. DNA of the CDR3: TGTGCCAGCAGCGCGACTAGCGGGAGCTCCTACGAGCAGTACTTC.

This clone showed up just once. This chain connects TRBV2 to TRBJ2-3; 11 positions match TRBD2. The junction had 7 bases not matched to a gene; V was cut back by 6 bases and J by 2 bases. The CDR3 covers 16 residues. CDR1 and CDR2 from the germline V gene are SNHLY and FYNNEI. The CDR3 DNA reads TGTGCCAGCAGCCCCGGGACTAGCGGCTTCACAGATACGCAGTATTTT. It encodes CASSPGTSGFTDTQYF.

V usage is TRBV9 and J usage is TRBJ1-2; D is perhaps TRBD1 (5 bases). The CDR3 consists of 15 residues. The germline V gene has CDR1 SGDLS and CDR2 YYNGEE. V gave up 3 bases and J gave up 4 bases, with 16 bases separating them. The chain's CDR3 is CASSAAGTIPYGYTF. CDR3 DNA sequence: TGTGCCAGCAGCGCGGCCGGGACTATCCCCTATGGCTACACCTTC.

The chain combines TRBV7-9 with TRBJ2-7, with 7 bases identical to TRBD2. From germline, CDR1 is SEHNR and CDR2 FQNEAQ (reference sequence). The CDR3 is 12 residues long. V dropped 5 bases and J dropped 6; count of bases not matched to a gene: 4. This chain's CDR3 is CASSRSGGEQYF. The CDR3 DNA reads TGTGCCAGCAGCCGGTCGGGGGGCGAGCAGTACTTC.

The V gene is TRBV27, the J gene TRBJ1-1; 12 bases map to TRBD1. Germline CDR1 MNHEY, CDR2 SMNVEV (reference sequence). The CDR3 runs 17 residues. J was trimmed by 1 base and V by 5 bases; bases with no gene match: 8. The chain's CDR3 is CASSLSGTGGQNTEAFF. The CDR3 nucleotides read TGTGCCAGCAGTCTCTCCGGGACAGGGGGCCAGAACACTGAAGCTTTCTTT.

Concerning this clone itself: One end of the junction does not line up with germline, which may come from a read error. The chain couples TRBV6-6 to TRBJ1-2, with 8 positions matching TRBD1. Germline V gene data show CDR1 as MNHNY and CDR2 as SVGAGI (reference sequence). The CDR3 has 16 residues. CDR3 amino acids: CASSQTPAPIPGGYPF. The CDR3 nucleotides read TGTGCCAGCAGTCAGACCCCAGCGCCAATTCCAGGGGGCTACCCCTTC.

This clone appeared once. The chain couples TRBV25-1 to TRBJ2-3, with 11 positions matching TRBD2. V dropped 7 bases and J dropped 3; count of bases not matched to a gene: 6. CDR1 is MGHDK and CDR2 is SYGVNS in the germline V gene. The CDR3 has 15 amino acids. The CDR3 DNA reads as TGTGCCAGCACCCCTACTAGCGGGGGAACAGATACGCAGTATTTT. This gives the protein CASTPTSGGTDTQYF.

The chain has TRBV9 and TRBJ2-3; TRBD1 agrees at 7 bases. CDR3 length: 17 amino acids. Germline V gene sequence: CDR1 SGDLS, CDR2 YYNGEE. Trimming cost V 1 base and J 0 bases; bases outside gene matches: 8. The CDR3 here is CASSVRGPPASTDTQYF. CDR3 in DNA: TGTGCCAGCAGCGTAAGGGGGCCGCCGGCTAGCACAGATACGCAGTATTTT.